Each of the 4 T cell receptor beta chains below was sequenced from the same sample in a study of shared T cell receptors in the human thymus. Sequencing used immunoSEQ multiplex PCR; TCRdb keeps in-frame clones, though not all of them. This table has 500,000 to 850,000 clones, around 87% appearing once. This same sample was also part of a study on human thymus T cells.

The sequenced sample was thymocytes. The source is a boy under three years old with a congenital heart defect.

Only one count was recorded for this clone. The V gene is TRBV7-9, the J gene TRBJ2-1, with D possibly TRBD1 on 5 matching bases. Trimming left V 7 bases short and J 3 bases short, with 19 bases between. Germline lookup yields CDR1 SEHNR and CDR2 FQNEAQ (reference sequence). The CDR3 loop spans 16 amino acids. This CDR3 is CASNYRGGASYNEQFF. The CDR3 DNA follows: TGTGCCAGCAACTATAGGGGTGGGGCTAGCTACAATGAGCAGTTCTTC. Looking up the rest from reference TRBV7-9 and TRBJ2-1 gives the full variable domain: DTGVSQNPRHKITKRGQNVTFRCDPISEHNRLYWYRQTLGQGPEFLTYFQNEAQLEKSRLLSDRFSAERPKGSFSTLEIQRTEQGDSAMYLCASNYRGGASYNEQFFGPGTRLTVL.

This clone was seen just once. V is TRBV28 and J is TRBJ2-7, with TRBD2 matching over 11 bases. Germline assignment: CDR1 MDHEN and CDR2 SYDVKM. The CDR3 is 15 residues long. Unmatched junction bases numbered 16, after V lost 6 bases and J lost 12 bases. The CDR3 DNA reads as TGTGCCAGCAGCTTGACTAGCGGGGTTTTCTCGACGGCGTACTTC. Translation: CASSLTSGVFSTAYF.

The chain uses TRBV18 and TRBJ1-1; 8 positions agree with TRBD1. J lost 5 bases, V lost 0 bases, and 8 bases had no gene match. The germline CDR1 and CDR2 sequences are KGHSH and LQKENI. This CDR3 is 16 amino acids long. CDR3 residues: CASSPPSRTGRTEAFF. CDR3 in DNA: TGTGCCAGCTCACCACCGTCTCGGACAGGGCGGACTGAAGCTTTCTTT.

The CDR3 loop is CASSPPWTSEETQYF. The DNA of the CDR3 is TGTGCCAGCTCACCACCGTGGACTAGTGAAGAGACCCAGTACTTC. The chain uses TRBV18 and TRBJ2-5, with TRBD2 matching 7 bases. The CDR3 has 15 residues. With 0 bases clipped from V and 3 bases from J, the junction kept 4 bases outside the gene matches. CDR1 KGHSH and CDR2 LQKENI come from the germline V gene.